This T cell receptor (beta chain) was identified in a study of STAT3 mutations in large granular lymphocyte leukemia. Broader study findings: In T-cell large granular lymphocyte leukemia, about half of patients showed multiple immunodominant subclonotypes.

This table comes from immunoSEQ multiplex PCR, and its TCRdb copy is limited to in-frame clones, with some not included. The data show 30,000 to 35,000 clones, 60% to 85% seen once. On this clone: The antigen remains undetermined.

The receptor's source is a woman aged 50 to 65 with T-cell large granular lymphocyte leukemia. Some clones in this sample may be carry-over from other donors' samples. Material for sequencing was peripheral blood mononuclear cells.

This chain's CDR3 is CASSAGISNTGELFF. The CDR3 DNA sequence: TGTGCCAGCAGTGCAGGGATATCCAACACCGGGGAGCTGTTTTTT. The chain uses TRBV13 and TRBJ2-2, with TRBD1 as a possible D gene (5 bases). There are 15 residues in the CDR3. Deletions cut 6 bases from V and 2 bases from J, with 13 bases between. Germline V CDR1 and CDR2: PRHDT, FYEKMQ (reference sequence).